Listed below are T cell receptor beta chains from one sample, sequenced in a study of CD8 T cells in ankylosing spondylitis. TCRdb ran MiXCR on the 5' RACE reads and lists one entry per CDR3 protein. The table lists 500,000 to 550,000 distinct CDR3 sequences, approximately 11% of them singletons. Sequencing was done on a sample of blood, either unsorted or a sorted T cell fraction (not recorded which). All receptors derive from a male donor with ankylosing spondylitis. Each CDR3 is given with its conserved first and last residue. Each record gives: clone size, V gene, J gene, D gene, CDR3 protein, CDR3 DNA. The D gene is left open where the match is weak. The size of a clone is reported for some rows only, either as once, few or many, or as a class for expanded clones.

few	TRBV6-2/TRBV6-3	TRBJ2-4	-	CASTNTGEAFQNIQYF	TGTGCCAGCACGAATACAGGGGAGGCCTTTCAAAACATTCAGTACTTC
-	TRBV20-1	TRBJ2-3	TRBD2	CSARDVAGGNVDTQYF	TGCAGTGCTAGAGATGTGGCGGGAGGTAATGTGGATACGCAGTATTTT
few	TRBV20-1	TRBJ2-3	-	CSAIGRPRADTQYF	TGCAGTGCTATAGGTCGCCCCCGCGCAGATACGCAGTATTTT
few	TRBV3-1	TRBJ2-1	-	CASSQVMGISYNEQFF	TGTGCCAGCAGCCAAGTCATGGGCATCTCCTACAATGAGCAGTTCTTC
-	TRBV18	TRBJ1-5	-	CASSPGQSKPQHF	TGTGCCAGCTCACCCGGACAGAGTAAGCCCCAGCATTTT
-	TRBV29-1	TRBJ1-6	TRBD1	CSAKSGTGSDSPLHF	TGCAGCGCCAAGTCGGGGACAGGGTCAGATTCACCCCTCCACTTT
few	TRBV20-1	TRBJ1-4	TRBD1	CSARDRETGANEKLFF	TGCAGTGCTAGAGATCGGGAGACAGGGGCTAATGAAAAACTGTTTTTT
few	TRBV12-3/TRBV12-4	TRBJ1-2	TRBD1	CASKVFGTGDYGYTF	TGTGCCAGCAAAGTTTTCGGGACAGGGGACTATGGCTACACCTTC
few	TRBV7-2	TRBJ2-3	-	CASSKTRQDWDTQYF	TGTGCCAGCAGCAAGACCCGACAGGATTGGGATACGCAGTATTTT
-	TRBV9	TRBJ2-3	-	CASSVGIGFTDTQYF	TGTGCCAGCAGCGTAGGGATCGGTTTCACAGATACGCAGTATTTT
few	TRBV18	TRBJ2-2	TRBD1	CASSPPQGANTGELFF	TGTGCCAGCTCACCACCACAGGGGGCGAACACCGGGGAGCTGTTTTTT
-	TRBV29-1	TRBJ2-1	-	CSVEGARPNEQFF	TGCAGCGTTGAAGGGGCACGACCCAATGAGCAGTTCTTC
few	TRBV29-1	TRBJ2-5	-	CSVVPTRRAQETQYF	TGCAGCGTTGTGCCCACCCGGCGGGCGCAAGAGACCCAGTACTTC
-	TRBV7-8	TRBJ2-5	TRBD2	CASSFKLATQYF	TGTGCCAGCAGCTTCAAACTAGCGACTCAGTACTTC
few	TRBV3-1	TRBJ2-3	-	CASSLRTGGGFYTDTQYF	TGTGCCAGCAGCCTACGCACGGGGGGCGGGTTTTACACAGATACGCAGTATTTT
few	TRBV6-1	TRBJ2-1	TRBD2	CASITSGLETYNEQFF	TGTGCCAGCATCACTAGCGGACTTGAAACCTACAATGAGCAGTTCTTC
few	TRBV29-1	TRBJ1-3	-	CSVEGGNTIYF	TGCAGCGTTGAAGGAGGAAACACCATATATTTT
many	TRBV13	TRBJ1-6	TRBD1	CASSDSGYRGRTPLHF	TGTGCCAGCAGCGATTCGGGGTACAGGGGGCGGACACCCCTCCACTTT
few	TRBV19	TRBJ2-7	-	CASSRPGTGMGEQYF	TGTGCCAGTAGTCGTCCCGGGACGGGTATGGGGGAGCAGTACTTC
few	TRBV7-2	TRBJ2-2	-	CATTRRAGTGELFF	TGTGCCACCACAAGGAGGGCGGGTACCGGGGAGCTGTTTTTT
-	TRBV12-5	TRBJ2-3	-	CASGLAHTQYF	TGTGCTAGTGGTTTGGCCCATACGCAGTATTTT
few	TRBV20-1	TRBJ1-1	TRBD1	CSARAPGTGTSAFF	TGCAGTGCTAGAGCCCCCGGGACAGGGACGTCAGCTTTCTTT
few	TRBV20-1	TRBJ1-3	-	CSARDHPFSGNTIYF	TGCAGTGCTAGAGATCATCCATTCTCTGGAAACACCATATATTTT
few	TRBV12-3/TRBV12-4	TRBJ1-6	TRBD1	CASRAGTGELHF	TGTGCCAGCAGGGCCGGGACAGGGGAACTCCACTTT
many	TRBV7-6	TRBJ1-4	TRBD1	CASSLTGGRDEKLFF	TGTGCCAGCAGCTTGACAGGGGGGAGAGATGAAAAACTGTTTTTT
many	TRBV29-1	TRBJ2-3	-	CSALPPSGTDTQYF	TGCAGCGCCCTCCCTCCTAGCGGCACAGATACGCAGTATTTT
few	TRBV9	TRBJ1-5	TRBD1	CASSVGTGSGQPQHF	TGTGCCAGCAGCGTAGGGACAGGGAGCGGTCAGCCCCAGCATTTT
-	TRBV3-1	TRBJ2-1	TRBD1	CASRPTDRGDDNEQFF	TGTGCCAGCAGACCGACCGACAGGGGAGATGACAATGAGCAGTTCTTC
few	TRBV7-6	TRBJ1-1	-	CASSPPRENTEAFF	TGTGCCAGCAGCCCACCACGTGAGAACACTGAAGCTTTCTTT
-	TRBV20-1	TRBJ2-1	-	CSARDRGGGSYNEQFF	TGCAGTGCTAGAGATCGTGGAGGGGGCTCCTACAATGAGCAGTTCTTC
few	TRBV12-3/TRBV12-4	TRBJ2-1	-	CASRPPGPPGYEQFF	TGTGCCAGCAGACCTCCGGGACCCCCCGGCTATGAGCAGTTCTTC